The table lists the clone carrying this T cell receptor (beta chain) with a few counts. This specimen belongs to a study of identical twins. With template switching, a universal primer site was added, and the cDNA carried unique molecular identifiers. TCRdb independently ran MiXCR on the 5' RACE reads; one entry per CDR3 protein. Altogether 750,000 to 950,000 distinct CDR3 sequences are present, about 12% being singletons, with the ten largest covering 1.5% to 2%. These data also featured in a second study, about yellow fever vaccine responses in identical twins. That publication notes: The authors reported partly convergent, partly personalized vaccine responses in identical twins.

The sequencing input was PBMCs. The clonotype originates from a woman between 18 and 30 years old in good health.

This CDR3 is CASSYSALREYQETQYF. CDR3 DNA sequence: TGTGCCAGCAGTTACTCCGCCCTCCGAGAATACCAAGAGACCCAGTACTTC. This chain uses TRBV6-5 with TRBJ2-5; the D is unclear. The CDR3 loop spans 17 amino acids. Germline CDR1 and CDR2: MNHEY and SVGAGI. V was shortened by 0 bases and J by 0 bases, with 14 bases between the two germline ends.